This T cell receptor beta chain was identified in a study of cytomegalovirus exposure and HLA in healthy donors. Study summary: Inside one of the first data releases sat some 85 million unique TCRs taken from HLA-typed donors.

Study observations and caveats: Data from an earlier analysis indicated that most TCR beta V segments were productive either about 90% or about 30% of the time.

The CDR3 loop spans 18 amino acids. The V segment lost 4 bases and the J segment 8 bases; nucleotides outside the gene matches: 18. Primers for the PCR totalled 60 Vbeta and 13 Jbeta. Profiled with immunoSEQ multiplex PCR; TCRdb holds only in-frame clones, not every one. This sample yields 100,000 to 150,000 clones, of which 70% to 80% are seen a single time; around 2% belongs to the top ten. About this clone: Antigen: not known.

The gene calls are TRBV23-1 and TRBJ2-1; TRBD2 agrees at 9 bases. TRBV23-1 is flagged as an ORF with uncertain function. This clonotype was sampled from a female donor in good health and CMV-seropositive. What was sequenced was PBMCs. The CDR3 bases are TGCGCCAGCAGTCTACCTGCCCGGCGGGGGGGCCCTCGGCATGAGCAGTTCTTC. This gives the protein CASSLPARRGGPRHEQFF.